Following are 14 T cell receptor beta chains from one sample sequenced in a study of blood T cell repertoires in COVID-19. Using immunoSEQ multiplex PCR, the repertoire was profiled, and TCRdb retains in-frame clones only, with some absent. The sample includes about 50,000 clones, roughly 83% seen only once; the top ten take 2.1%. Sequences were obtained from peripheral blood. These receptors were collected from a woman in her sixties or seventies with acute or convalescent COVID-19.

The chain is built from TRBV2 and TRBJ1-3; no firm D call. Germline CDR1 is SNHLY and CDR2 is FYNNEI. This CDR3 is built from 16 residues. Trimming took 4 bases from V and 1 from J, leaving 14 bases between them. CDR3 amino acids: CASSVAKHPSGNTIYF. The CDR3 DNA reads TGTGCCAGCAGTGTGGCAAAACACCCTTCTGGAAACACCATATATTTT.

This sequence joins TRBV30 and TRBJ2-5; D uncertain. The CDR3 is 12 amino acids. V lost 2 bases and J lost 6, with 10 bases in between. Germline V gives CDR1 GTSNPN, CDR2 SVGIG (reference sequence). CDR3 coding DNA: TGTGCCTGGAGTTCGTCCGGTAAGACCCAGTACTTC. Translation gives CAWSSSGKTQYF.

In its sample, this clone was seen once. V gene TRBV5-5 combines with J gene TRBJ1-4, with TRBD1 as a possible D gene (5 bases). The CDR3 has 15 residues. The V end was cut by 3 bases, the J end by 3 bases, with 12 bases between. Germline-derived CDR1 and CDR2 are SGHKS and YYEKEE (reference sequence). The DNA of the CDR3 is TGTGCCAGCAGCTGGGGGGAGTTACCTAATGAAAAACTGTTTTTT. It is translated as CASSWGELPNEKLFF. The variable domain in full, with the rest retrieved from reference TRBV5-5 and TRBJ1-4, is DAGVTQSPTHLIKTRGQQVTLRCSPISGHKSVSWYQQVLGQGPQFIFQYYEKEERGRGNFPDRFSARQFPNYSSELNVNALLLGDSALYLCASSWGELPNEKLFFGSGTQLSVL.

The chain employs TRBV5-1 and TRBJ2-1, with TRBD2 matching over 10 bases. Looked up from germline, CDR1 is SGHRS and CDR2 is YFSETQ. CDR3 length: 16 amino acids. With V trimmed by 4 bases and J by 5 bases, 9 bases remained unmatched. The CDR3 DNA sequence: TGCGCCAGCAGCCAAGGGGGACTAGCGCTCAACAATGAGCAGTTCTTC. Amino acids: CASSQGGLALNNEQFF.

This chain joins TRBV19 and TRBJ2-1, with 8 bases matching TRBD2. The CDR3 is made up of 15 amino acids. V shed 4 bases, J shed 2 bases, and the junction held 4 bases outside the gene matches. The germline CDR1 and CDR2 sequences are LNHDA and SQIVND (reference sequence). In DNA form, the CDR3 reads TGTGCCAGTAGTACCGGGAGGGCCCCCTACAATGAGCAGTTCTTC. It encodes CASSTGRAPYNEQFF.

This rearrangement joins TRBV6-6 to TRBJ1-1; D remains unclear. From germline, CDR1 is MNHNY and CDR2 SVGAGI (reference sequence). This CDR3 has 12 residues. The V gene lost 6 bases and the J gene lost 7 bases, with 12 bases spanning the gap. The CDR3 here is CASSPRSGEAFF. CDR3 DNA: TGTGCCAGCAGCCCCCGTTCGGGTGAAGCTTTCTTT.

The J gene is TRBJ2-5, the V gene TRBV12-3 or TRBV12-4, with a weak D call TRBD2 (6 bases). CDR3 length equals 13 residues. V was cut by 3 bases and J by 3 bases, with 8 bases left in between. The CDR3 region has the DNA TGTGCCAGCAGTTTTGGGGGGAAAGAGACCCAGTACTTC. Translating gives CASSFGGKETQYF.

The CDR3 sequence: CASKGGYTGELFF. CDR3 DNA: TGTGCCAGCAAAGGCGGCTACACCGGGGAGCTGTTTTTT. The J gene is TRBJ2-2, the V gene TRBV6-5; D ambiguous. Germline-derived CDR1 and CDR2 are MNHEY and SVGAGI. V lost 7 bases and J 3 bases, leaving 9 bases between the germline ends. The CDR3 has 13 amino acids.

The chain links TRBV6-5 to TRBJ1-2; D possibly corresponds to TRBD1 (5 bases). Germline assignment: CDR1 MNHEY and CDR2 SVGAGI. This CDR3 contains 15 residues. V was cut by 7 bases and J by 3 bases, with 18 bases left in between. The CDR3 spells CASTDKRGAYYGYTF. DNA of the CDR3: TGTGCCAGCACCGACAAACGTGGGGCTTACTATGGCTACACCTTC.

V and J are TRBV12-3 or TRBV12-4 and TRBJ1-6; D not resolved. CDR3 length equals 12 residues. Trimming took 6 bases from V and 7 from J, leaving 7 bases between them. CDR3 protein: CASSRSNSPLHF. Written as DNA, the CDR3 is TGTGCCAGCAGCCGGAGCAATTCACCCCTCCACTTT.

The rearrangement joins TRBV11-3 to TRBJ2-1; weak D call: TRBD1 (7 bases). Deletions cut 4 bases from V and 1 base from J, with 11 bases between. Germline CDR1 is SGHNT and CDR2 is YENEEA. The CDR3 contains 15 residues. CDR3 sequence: CASSSSGGSYNEQFF. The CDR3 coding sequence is TGTGCCAGCAGCTCATCAGGGGGGTCCTACAATGAGCAGTTCTTC.

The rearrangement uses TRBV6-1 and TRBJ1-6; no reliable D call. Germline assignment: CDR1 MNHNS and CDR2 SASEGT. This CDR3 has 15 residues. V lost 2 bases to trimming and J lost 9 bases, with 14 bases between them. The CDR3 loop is CASSEWEGLASPLHF. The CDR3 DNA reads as TGTGCCAGCAGTGAATGGGAGGGTTTGGCTTCACCCCTCCACTTT.

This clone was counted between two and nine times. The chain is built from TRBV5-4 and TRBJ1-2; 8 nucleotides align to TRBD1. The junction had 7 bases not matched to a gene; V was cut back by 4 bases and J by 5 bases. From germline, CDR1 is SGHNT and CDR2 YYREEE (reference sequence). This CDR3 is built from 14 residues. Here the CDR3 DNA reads TGTGCCAGCAGCACCGGGACAGGAGTATATGGCTACACCTTC. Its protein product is CASSTGTGVYGYTF.

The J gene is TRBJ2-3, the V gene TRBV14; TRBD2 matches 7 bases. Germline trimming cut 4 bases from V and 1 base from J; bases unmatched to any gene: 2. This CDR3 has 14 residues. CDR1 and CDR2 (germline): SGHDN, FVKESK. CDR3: CASSLSGGTDTQYF. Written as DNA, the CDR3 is TGTGCCAGCAGCCTCAGCGGGGGCACAGATACGCAGTATTTT. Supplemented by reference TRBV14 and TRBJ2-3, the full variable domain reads EAGVTQFPSHSVIEKGQTVTLRCDPISGHDNLYWYRRVMGKEIKFLLHFVKESKQDESGMPNNRFLAERTGGTYSTLKVQPAELEDSGVYFCASSLSGGTDTQYFGPGTRLTVL.